This T cell receptor beta chain was sequenced for a study of blood T cell repertoires in COVID-19 (dated by TCRdb to about 2020). About the study as a whole: Samples from collaborators originated in the United States, Italy and Spain and spanned both the acute and convalescent phases of COVID-19. HLA class I and class II types, where available, came from metadata supplied by the sample provider rather than from assay-based typing. The repertoires were released in a freely available public database intended as a resource for research on the immune response to SARS-CoV-2. The dataset comprised deeply sampled blood TCRbeta repertoires from subjects exposed to, actively infected with, or recovered from COVID-19. The sample metadata nearly always contained a de-identified subject ID, COVID-19 status, age in years and sex. The prospective study material was composed of cDNA or gDNA derived from T cells, B-cell-depleted T cells, or PBMCs. The samples were drawn from two sources: the first 160 participants of the ongoing ImmuneRACE study, and 950 to 1,500 subjects contributed by 6 global collaborators.

Results and caveats for the whole study, not just this receptor: The amount of clinical and demographic metadata varied by source and participant and was provided uncurated.

TCRbeta CDR3 regions were amplified from genomic DNA by means of the immunoSEQ Assay, a bias-controlled multiplex PCR. Per the source publication's procedure: The number of nucleated cells in each sample was estimated from the amplification of reference gene primers within the assay. To quantify the absolute abundance of each unique TCRbeta CDR3 rearrangement, sequence reads were collapsed and filtered. For each sample, productive Simpson clonality was calculated as the square root of Simpson's diversity index across productive rearrangements. Not all clones reach the TCRdb copy of this immuneACCESS table, which keeps in-frame sequences only. Checked studies attribute under half of the gap to unresolved V genes and leave the rest unexplained. That table furnishes V, J and clone size, whereas the DNA furnished D and trimming. The sample has some 110,000 clones on record, roughly four fifths of them singletons. The ten largest clones represent 6.2% of the sample.

Including cysteine and phenylalanine, the CDR3 has 15 amino acids. This entry keeps only the CDR3 DNA: 45 bases, framed from base 1. CDR1 and CDR2, per the germline V gene, are SGHAT and FQNNGV. Ends trimmed: V by 5 bases, J by 4 bases; bases unmatched to a gene: 6. One collaborating source in Seattle enrolled patients while the patients were actively infected and followed the patients over time throughout the course of disease. Each collaborating institution followed its own protocols to collect whole blood in K2EDTA tubes. For TCRbeta analysis, collaborators shipped samples as frozen whole blood, isolated PBMCs, or DNA extracted from either of those sample types. A note on this clone: The antigen it binds to is not known. No much larger clonotype is one base removed from it; base qualities were not supplied.

Input material: peripheral blood. The source of this sequence is an elderly man with COVID-19, enrolled during active disease. The chain is made from TRBV11-2 and TRBJ2-1; a stretch of 9 junction bases matches TRBD2. This receptor has the CDR3 CASSTRLAVYNEQFF. The DNA reads as follows: TGTGCCAGCAGCACTAGACTAGCGGTGTACAATGAGCAGTTCTTC.